The clone carrying this TCR beta chain was seen many times. Its cognate antigen is unknown. CDR3 and TCR beta VDJ profiling relied on a genomic DNA template. TCRdb reprocessed the reads with MiXCR, giving one entry per CDR3 protein. Found here are 150,000 to 200,000 distinct CDR3 sequences, 48% of them singletons; the top ten hold 9.7%. The V end lost 0 bases, the J end lost 2 bases, and 12 bases lay between the germline ends. Germline V gives CDR1 SGHKS, CDR2 YYEKEE (reference sequence). This CDR3 spans 15 amino acids. This entry is derived from a study of CD8+CD57+ T cells in acquired aplastic anemia. General study results and limits: Patients and controls were found to share roughly 31 CD8+ CDR3 sequences.

The authors sequenced patients whose flow cytometry had shown CD8+CD57+ cell expansion. The diagnosis in all patients was severe acquired aplastic anemia. The chain recombines TRBV5-5 with TRBJ2-7; tentative D call: TRBD2 (6 bases). Material: sorted CD4+, CD8+, or CD8+CD57+ T cells (not recorded which) from PBMCs. The sequence was obtained from a human donor with aplastic anemia. CDR3 bases: TGTGCCAGCAGCTTGGAGGCTAGCGTCCCCTACGAGCAGTACTTC. It yields the protein CASSLEASVPYEQYF.